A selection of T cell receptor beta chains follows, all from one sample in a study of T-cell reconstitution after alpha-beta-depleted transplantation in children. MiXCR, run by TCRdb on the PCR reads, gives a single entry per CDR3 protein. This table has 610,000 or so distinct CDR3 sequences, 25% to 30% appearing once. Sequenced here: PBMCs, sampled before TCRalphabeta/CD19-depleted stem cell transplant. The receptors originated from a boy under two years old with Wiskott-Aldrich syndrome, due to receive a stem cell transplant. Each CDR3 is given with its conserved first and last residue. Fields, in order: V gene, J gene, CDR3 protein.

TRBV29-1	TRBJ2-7	CSVLGTGHYEQYF
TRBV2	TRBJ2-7	CASSEAAGDHPKQYF
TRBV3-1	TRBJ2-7	CASSQVLPSTGSSYEQYF
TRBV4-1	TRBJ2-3	CASSLFWGGSTDTQYF
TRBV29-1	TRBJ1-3	CSVGDLSGNTIYF
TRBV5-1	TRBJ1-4	CASSLGQEGEKLFF
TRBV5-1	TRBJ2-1	CASSTLAGVSNEQFF
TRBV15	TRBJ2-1	CATSRLRDSDNEQFF
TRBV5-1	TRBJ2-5	CATRDNQETQYF
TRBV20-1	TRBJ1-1	CSARTLGATNTEAFF
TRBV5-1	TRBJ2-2	CASKPGTNTGELFF
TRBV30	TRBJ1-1	CAWGTGFHTEAFF
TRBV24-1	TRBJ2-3	CATSDPTGLITDTQYF
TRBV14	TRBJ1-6	CASSQPGTGVPSPLHF
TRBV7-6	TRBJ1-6	CASSYNTGGGRSPLHF
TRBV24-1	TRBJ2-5	CATSDSRDSSGRETQNF
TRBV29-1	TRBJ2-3	CSVEGQGSTDTQYF
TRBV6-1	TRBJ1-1	CASSEAARGRTEAFF
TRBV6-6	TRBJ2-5	CASSAGETQYF
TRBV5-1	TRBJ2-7	CASSPGQMSYEQYF
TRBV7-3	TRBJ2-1	CASSLSSGATYNEQFF
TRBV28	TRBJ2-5	CASGDRRETQYF
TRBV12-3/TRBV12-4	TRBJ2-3	CASRETGGTDTQYF
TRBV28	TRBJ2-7	CASTADKDYEQYF
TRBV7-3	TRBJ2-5	CASSLTGSLQETQYF
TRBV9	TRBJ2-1	CASSPSDLGPLYNEQFF
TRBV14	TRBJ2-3	CASSSRAGGPDTQYF
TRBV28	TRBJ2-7	CASSRPGQTYEQYF
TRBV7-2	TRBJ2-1	CASSLLAPNEQFF
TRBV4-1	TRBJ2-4	CASSQGAVEGAKAKNIQYF
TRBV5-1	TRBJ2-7	CASSGQHYEQYF
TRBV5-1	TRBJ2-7	CASSPGQLVSYEQYF
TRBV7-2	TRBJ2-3	CASSLQRGFTDTQYF
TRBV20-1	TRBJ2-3	CSARTSGILTDTQYF
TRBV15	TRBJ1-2	CATSRDYGSGHNYGYTF
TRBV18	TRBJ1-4	CASSPPGGRREKLFF
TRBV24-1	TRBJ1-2	CATSDLSYGYTF
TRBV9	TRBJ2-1	CASSSSLGGYNEQFF
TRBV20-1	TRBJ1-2	CSAQDSYGYTF
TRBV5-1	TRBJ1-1	CASSLTLGENTEAFF
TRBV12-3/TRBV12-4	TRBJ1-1	CASSLGATEAFF
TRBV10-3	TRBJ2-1	CAISGGGAENEQFF
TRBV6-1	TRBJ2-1	CASRPPGLAANEQFF
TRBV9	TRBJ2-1	CASSVRGTEKLYNEQFF
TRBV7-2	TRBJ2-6	CASSLNAGANVLTF
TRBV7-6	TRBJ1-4	CASSLKAGFNEKLFF
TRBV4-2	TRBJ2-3	CASSEREAGGTDTQYF
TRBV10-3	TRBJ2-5	CAISRTAQETQYF
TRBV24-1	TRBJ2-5	CATSEGDRETQYF
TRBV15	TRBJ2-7	CATSRDPSDEQYF
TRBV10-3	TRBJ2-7	CAIGGTGNSPYEQYF
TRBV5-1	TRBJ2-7	CASSTGLAGGEQYF
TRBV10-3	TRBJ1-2	CAISESERSPDYGYTF
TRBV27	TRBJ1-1	CASTKRQGGNTEAFF
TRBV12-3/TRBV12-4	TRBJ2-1	CASSPISGSAYNEQFF
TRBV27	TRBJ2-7	CASSRQGWYEQYF
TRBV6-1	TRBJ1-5	CASSRSRGRTQPQHF
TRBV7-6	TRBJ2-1	CASSYSGSRSPNEQFF
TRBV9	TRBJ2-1	CASSVAPTNNEQFF